This TCR beta chain was sequenced during a study of follicular helper T cells after annual influenza vaccination. Study overall: Sampling occurred days 0, 7 and 28 after each influenza vaccination.

CDR3 length: 14 residues. With 6 bases removed from V and 2 bases from J, the gap between germline ends came to 12 bases. CDR1 MNHEY and CDR2 SVGAGI come from the germline V gene. Study-wide points: Day 7 ICOS+CD38+ clones later appeared mostly in ICOS-CD38- cTfh.

Sequencing was performed with immunoSEQ multiplex PCR; in TCRdb, only in-frame clones are kept and a portion is missing. The repertoire holds around 8,000 clones, roughly four fifths seen once, with less than 1.3% in the top ten. The time point was: 2014-2015 season, pre-vaccination. Sorted blood CD4 subsets were sequenced before and after adults received seasonal inactivated influenza vaccine. Worth noting for this clone: Its antigen is not identified.

The genes are TRBV6-5 and TRBJ2-3, with D perhaps TRBD2 (5 bases). The sample in question was CXCR5+ CD38- circulating T follicular helper cells from blood, obtained on the day of influenza vaccination. Subset noted: circulating Tfh, non-naive CD4+CXCR5+PD-1+ (ICOS+CD38+ or ICOS-CD38-). This TCR derives from an adult who received the influenza vaccine. The CDR3 region is CASSITRPTDTQYF. The CDR3 DNA sequence: TGTGCCAGCAGCATTACTAGACCCACAGATACGCAGTATTTT.